This entry describes one T cell receptor beta chain. The antigen is undetermined. Libraries were prepared by immunoSEQ multiplex PCR; TCRdb keeps only in-frame clonotypes and omits some of them. The table lists fewer than 200,000 clones, roughly four fifths of them singletons. This record belongs to a study of cytomegalovirus exposure and HLA in healthy donors. Looking at the study overall: In a later analysis, the 110 or so validation repertoires were reported to have used the same platform as the 600 to 800 first-cohort repertoires.

The study drew the donors from its approximately 110-subject validation cohort, separate from the roughly 700-subject first cohort. General observations from the study: The TCR clusters that emerged in the first cohort tended, a later analysis found, to co-occur in the 120 or so validation repertoires.

This clonotype was obtained from a woman aged 18 to 35 in good health and CMV-seropositive. Specimen: PBMCs.

This CDR3 reads CASSRDSYGSPLHF. The CDR3 DNA follows: TGTGCCAGCAGCCGGGACAGCTATGGCTCACCCCTCCACTTT. The gene calls are TRBV7-2 and TRBJ1-6; 7 bases line up with TRBD1. This CDR3 is 14 amino acids long. Germline assignment: CDR1 SGHTA and CDR2 FQGNSA. The junction had 8 bases not matched to a gene; V was cut back by 5 bases and J by 10 bases.